This passage covers 14 T cell receptor beta chains from one sample sequenced in a study of HIV-infected patients and healthy controls. TCRdb called the 5' RACE reads again in MiXCR, with one record for every CDR3 protein. The repertoire holds 18,000 or so distinct CDR3 sequences, with roughly 15% as singletons. Sequencing was carried out using CD8+ T cells from blood. The receptors derive from a human donor in good health.

V gene TRBV24-1 combines with J gene TRBJ2-1, with D possibly TRBD1 on 6 matching bases. The CDR3 runs to 16 residues. Germline V gene data show CDR1 as KGHDR and CDR2 as SFDVKD. Trimming stripped 0 bases from V and 3 bases from J, with 11 bases between. CDR3 residues: CATSDLGTQGYNEQFF. CDR3 nucleotides: TGTGCCACCAGTGATTTGGGGACACAGGGCTACAATGAGCAGTTCTTC.

This clonotype came up a few times. The V call is TRBV12-3 or TRBV12-4, the J call TRBJ2-1; D could derive from TRBD1 or TRBD2 (6 bases each). The CDR3 has 13 residues. V lost 3 bases to trimming and J lost 6 bases, with 9 bases between them. CDR3 protein: CASSFGGPNEQFF. DNA of the CDR3: TGTGCCAGCAGTTTTGGGGGGCCCAATGAGCAGTTCTTC.

A few counts support this clonotype. This chain links TRBV7-9 with TRBJ1-2; weak D call: TRBD1 (5 bases). The CDR3 totals 16 residues. Trimming took off 5 bases at V and 3 bases at J, with 19 bases between the two ends. CDR1 is SEHNR and CDR2 is FQNEAQ in the germline V gene (reference sequence). CDR3 sequence reads: CASSARSSPTDYGYTF. CDR3 DNA: TGTGCCAGCAGCGCCAGAAGTTCACCGACAGACTATGGCTACACCTTC.

This clonotype has ten or more counts. The V and J genes are TRBV28 and TRBJ1-2, with 8 positions matching TRBD1. The CDR3 loop spans 16 amino acids. In germline, CDR1 is MDHEN, CDR2 SYDVKM. J was trimmed by 3 bases and V by 6 bases; bases with no gene match: 12. CDR3 nucleotides: TGTGCCAGCAGCGAGCCCCAGGGGGCAGGAGACTATGGCTACACCTTC. Protein: CASSEPQGAGDYGYTF.

The chain recombines TRBV7-9 with TRBJ2-3; weak D call: TRBD2 (6 bases). Trimming pared 4 bases from V and 3 bases from J, leaving 11 bases between. Looked up from germline, CDR1 is SEHNR and CDR2 is FQNEAQ (reference sequence). The CDR3 has 14 amino acids. CDR3 sequence (DNA): TGTGCCAGCAGCTCGGGACTTTTGACAGATACGCAGTATTTT. Protein product: CASSSGLLTDTQYF.

This clonotype has ten or more counts. The rearrangement links TRBV11-2 to TRBJ2-2; D is undetermined. In germline, CDR1 is SGHAT, CDR2 FQNNGV. V lost 1 base, J lost 7 bases, and 13 bases lay in between. This CDR3 is 15 amino acids long. In DNA form, the CDR3 reads TGTGCCAGCAGCTTAGCGAGGACGGAGAGCGGGGAGCTGTTTTTT. Its protein product is CASSLARTESGELFF.

There are a few counts of this clonotype. This rearrangement joins TRBV14 to TRBJ2-5; 11 bases line up with TRBD2. Per germline, CDR1 SGHDN and CDR2 FVKESK. V was pared by 3 bases and J by 3 bases, with 6 bases of the junction left unmatched. The CDR3 extends over 16 amino acids. The CDR3 DNA sequence: TGTGCCAGCAGCCAGTGGACTAGCGGGCACAAAGAGACCCAGTACTTC. Translated: CASSQWTSGHKETQYF.

There are a few counts of this clonotype. V gene TRBV20-1 combines with J gene TRBJ2-3; D is unresolved. V was pared by 7 bases and J by 0 bases, with 8 bases between. Germline V gene lookup returns CDR1 DFQATT and CDR2 SNEGSKA (reference sequence). The CDR3 consists of 12 residues. The CDR3 reads CSVTTSTDTQYF. DNA of the CDR3: TGCAGTGTGACGACTAGCACAGATACGCAGTATTTT.

This clonotype appeared many times. The gene calls are TRBV7-9 and TRBJ2-3; 9 bases match TRBD2. With V trimmed by 6 bases and J by 3 bases, 16 bases remained unmatched. Per the germline V gene, CDR1 is SEHNR and CDR2 is FQNEAQ (reference sequence). The CDR3 runs to 18 residues. This CDR3 is CASRTMGAGGRATDTQYF. CDR3 sequence (DNA): TGTGCCAGCAGAACGATGGGAGCGGGGGGCAGAGCAACAGATACGCAGTATTTT.

This clonotype appeared many times. The chain combines TRBV4-3 with TRBJ2-1; the D call may be TRBD1 or TRBD2 (5 bases each). Germline V lookup: CDR1 LGHNA, CDR2 YSLEER. This CDR3 region has 20 residues. The germline V and J ends were trimmed by 0 bases and 8 bases, with 29 bases remaining between them. The CDR3 bases are TGCGCCAGCAGCCAAGAACCGAGAGGGGCACTTTTCCCCGCCTGGGATGAGCAGTTCTTC. Its translation: CASSQEPRGALFPAWDEQFF.

This clonotype occurred a few times. This chain joins TRBV7-3 and TRBJ2-1; 9 bases are shared with TRBD1. Per germline, CDR1 SGHTA and CDR2 FQGTGA. V was clipped by 8 bases and J by 5 bases; unmatched bases: 10. The CDR3 runs to 15 residues. DNA for the CDR3: TGTGCCAGCGGGACCGGGACAGGGAATAACAATGAGCAGTTCTTC. Protein: CASGTGTGNNNEQFF.

This clonotype was found a few times. The rearrangement uses TRBV19 and TRBJ1-2, with 7 bases lining up with TRBD1. The CDR3 is 15 amino acids. V shed 7 bases, J shed 4 bases, and the junction held 12 bases outside the gene matches. Germline V CDR1 and CDR2: LNHDA, SQIVND (reference sequence). CDR3 coding DNA: TGTGCCAGTACGCCCTGGGGGACAGAGGGCTATGGCTACACCTTC. As protein: CASTPWGTEGYGYTF.

This clonotype has ten or more counts. The chain has TRBV28 and TRBJ2-7; no reliable D call. Trimming pared 1 base from V and 3 bases from J, leaving 7 bases between. CDR1 and CDR2 from the germline V gene are MDHEN and SYDVKM. The CDR3 length is 13 residues. This CDR3 reads CASSLYGYYEQYF. The CDR3 DNA follows: TGTGCCAGCAGTTTATACGGATACTACGAGCAGTACTTC. Drawing the rest from reference TRBV28 and TRBJ2-7, the complete variable domain is DVKVTQSSRYLVKRTGEKVFLECVQDMDHENMFWYRQDPGLGLRLIYFSYDVKMKEKGDIPEGYSVSREKKERFSLILESASTNQTSMYLCASSLYGYYEQYFGPGTRLTVT.

This clonotype was counted many times. The chain uses TRBV7-9 and TRBJ2-7, with TRBD1 identical over 8 bases. In germline, CDR1 is SEHNR, CDR2 FQNEAQ (reference sequence). The V segment lost 5 bases and the J segment 2 bases; nucleotides outside the gene matches: 8. CDR3 size: 15 residues. The CDR3 DNA follows: TGTGCCAGCAGCACTTGGACAGGGCCGACCTACGAGCAGTACTTC. Translation gives CASSTWTGPTYEQYF.